The sequence of this T cell receptor (beta chain) was determined in a study of response to subunit inactivated influenza vaccine. The CDR3 runs 12 residues. The V gene's germline CDR1 is DFQATT and CDR2 SNEGSKA (reference sequence). Notes on this clonotype: Its target is not known. A much larger clone is a single base away; this may be a read error.

In TCRdb, the RT-PCR reads were re-called with MiXCR into one record per CDR3 protein. The sample shows over 650,000 distinct CDR3 sequences, roughly 18% of them seen only once. Findings of the study overall: There was a suggestion from the authors that each seasonal influenza vaccination recruits few new T cells.

The gene calls are TRBV20-1 and TRBJ2-4; unclear D gene. The TCR comes from a man aged 50 to 59 who received an inactivated influenza vaccine. This specimen consisted of PBMCs from blood, obtained more than 4 days after vaccination. CDR3 nucleotide sequence: TGCAGTGCCGCCCCGGGTCCGGGCATTCATTACTTC. This codes for CSAAPGPGIHYF.